The clone carrying this T cell receptor (beta chain) was seen a few times. Its antigen remains unknown. The data stem from a study of T cells after yellow fever vaccination. Study context: Fractions containing few cells were prepared with SMART-Seq v4 Ultra Low Input.

As TCR cDNA was made by 5'RACE template switching, a universal primer site and UMIs were added. TCRdb re-called the 5' RACE reads with MiXCR, one entry per CDR3 protein. The sample lists 95,000 to 150,000 distinct CDR3 sequences, about 8.8% seen once, with roughly 43% in the top ten. The CDR3 extends over 14 amino acids. Germline trimming cut 5 bases from V and 8 bases from J; bases unmatched to any gene: 6. Germline V gene data show CDR1 as SEHNR and CDR2 as FQNEAQ (reference sequence). Overall study findings and caveats: Clonotypes shared by both compartments, CD4 and CD8, made up a small share.

This clonotype was obtained from a man aged 18-30 years who received the YFV17D yellow fever vaccine. This material consisted of CD8+ T cells sorted from PBMCs, taken on the day of the yellow fever booster vaccination. The gene calls are TRBV7-9 and TRBJ1-2, with 12 bases that match TRBD1. The CDR3 reads CASSPWDRGLGYTF. CDR3 nucleotides: TGTGCCAGCAGCCCCTGGGACAGGGGGCTAGGCTACACCTTC.